These 8 T cell receptor beta chains were all obtained from the same sample, sequenced in a study of blood T cell repertoires in COVID-19. Libraries were prepared by immunoSEQ multiplex PCR; TCRdb keeps only in-frame clonotypes and omits some of them. The sample holds 200,000 to 250,000 clones, 86% seen once. Sequenced sample: peripheral blood. These receptors all come from a woman aged 45-65 years with COVID-19, enrolled during active disease.

The chain is built from TRBV30 and TRBJ2-3, with a weak D call TRBD2 (6 bases). Germline assignment: CDR1 GTSNPN and CDR2 SVGIG (reference sequence). The V gene lost 0 bases and the J gene lost 2 bases, with 12 bases spanning the gap. The CDR3 contains 15 residues. The CDR3 DNA reads TGTGCCTGGAGTGTACCGGAGGGACCCACAGATACGCAGTATTTT. It yields the protein CAWSVPEGPTDTQYF.

The chain combines TRBV12-3 or TRBV12-4 with TRBJ2-1; 7 nucleotides line up with TRBD2. V lost 6 bases and J lost 7; bases outside the gene matches: 6. The CDR3 is 13 amino acids. CDR3 coding DNA: TGTGCCAGCAGGCCTGGGGGGGGGAATGAGCAGTTCTTC. It specifies CASRPGGGNEQFF.

The chain uses TRBV7-3 and TRBJ2-3; no definite D call. The CDR3 runs 13 residues. The germline V gene encodes CDR1 SGHTA and CDR2 FQGTGA. Trimming cost V 7 bases and J 2 bases, with 10 bases left between them. The CDR3 region is CASILPPTDTQYF. In DNA form, the CDR3 reads TGTGCCAGCATCCTCCCCCCCACAGATACGCAGTATTTT.

V usage is TRBV18 and J usage is TRBJ1-1; 10 bases are shared with TRBD1. CDR1 and CDR2 (germline): KGHSH, LQKENI. The V segment lost 2 bases and the J segment 12 bases; nucleotides outside the gene matches: 9. This CDR3 has 14 residues. This CDR3 is CASSPDRGLGVSFF. The CDR3 DNA is TGTGCCAGCTCACCAGACAGGGGGCTTGGAGTGTCTTTCTTT.

For the CDR3, the DNA is TGTGCCAGCGGGGTCGGGGGGGCCAACAATGAGCAGTTCTTC. Its translation is CASGVGGANNEQFF. The chain carries TRBV6-5 and TRBJ2-1, with 8 bases that match TRBD2. This CDR3 is built from 14 residues. The V segment lost 8 bases and the J segment 5 bases; nucleotides outside the gene matches: 8. Germline CDR1 is MNHEY and CDR2 is SVGAGI.

This chain joins TRBV19 and TRBJ1-1; 7 positions agree with TRBD1. Germline lookup yields CDR1 LNHDA and CDR2 SQIVND (reference sequence). The V segment lost 10 bases and the J segment 0 bases; nucleotides outside the gene matches: 11. The CDR3 runs to 15 residues. DNA of the CDR3: TGTGCCACCCAGGGGGGACAACTCATGAACACTGAAGCTTTCTTT. Translation gives CATQGGQLMNTEAFF.

The gene calls are TRBV15 and TRBJ1-5, with TRBD1 as a possible D gene (5 bases). Germline V gene lookup returns CDR1 LNHNV and CDR2 YYDKDF (reference sequence). V was trimmed by 5 bases and J by 6 bases, leaving 17 bases between them. The CDR3 has 15 residues. DNA of the CDR3: TGTGCCACCAGCGCCAGGAGGGGCATCAGTCAGCCCCAGCATTTT. Translation gives CATSARRGISQPQHF.

Comments on this clone: Additional DNA sequences in this sample encode the identical CDR3. The chain is built from TRBV9 and TRBJ1-2; tentative D call: TRBD1 (6 bases). In germline, CDR1 is SGDLS, CDR2 YYNGEE. The CDR3 loop spans 12 amino acids. V lost 0 bases and J 8 bases, leaving 8 bases between the germline ends. For the CDR3, the DNA is TGTGCCAGCAGCGTAGGGGGGCTCGGCTACACCTTC. It encodes CASSVGGLGYTF.